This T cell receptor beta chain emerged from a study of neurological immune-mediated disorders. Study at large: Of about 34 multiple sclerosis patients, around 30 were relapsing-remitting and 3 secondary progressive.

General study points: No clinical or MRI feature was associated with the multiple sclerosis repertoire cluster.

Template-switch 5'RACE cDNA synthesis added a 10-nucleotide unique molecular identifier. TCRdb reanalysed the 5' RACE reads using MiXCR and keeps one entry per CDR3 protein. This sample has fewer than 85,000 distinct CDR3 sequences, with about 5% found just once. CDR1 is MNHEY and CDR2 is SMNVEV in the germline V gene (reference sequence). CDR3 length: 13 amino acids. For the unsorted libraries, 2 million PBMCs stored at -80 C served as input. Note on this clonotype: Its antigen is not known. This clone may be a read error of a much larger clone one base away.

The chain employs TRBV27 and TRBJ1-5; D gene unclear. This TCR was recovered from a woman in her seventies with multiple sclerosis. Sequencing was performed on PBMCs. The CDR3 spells CASSLHVRQPQNF. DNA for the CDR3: TGTGCCAGCAGTTTACATGTTCGTCAGCCCCAGAATTTT.